This T cell receptor (beta chain) was sequenced for a study of beta chain features in type 1 diabetes. The overall study: Age and gender were similar between patients and healthy donors, as were cell yields. Over all samples combined, about 99,000,000 sorted cells were examined.

The investigators reverse transcribed all of the isolated RNA, so they sequenced expressed TCRB transcripts. This table comes from immunoSEQ multiplex PCR, and its TCRdb copy is limited to in-frame clones, with some not included. This table has around 450,000 clones, about an eighth appearing once. One heparinised draw of blood, averaging roughly 120 mL, came from each donor. This CDR3 spans 15 amino acids. CDR1 is LNHNV and CDR2 is YYDKDF in the germline V gene (reference sequence). Trimming shortened V by 0 bases and J by 8 bases, and 16 bases separated the two germline ends. This chain connects TRBV15 to TRBJ1-2; D might be TRBD1 (5 bases). Material for sequencing was naive CD4+ T cells from blood. The source of this sequence is a woman between 18 and 29 years old in good health. The CDR3 nucleotides read TGTGCCACCAGCAGAGATGCCAGCCTCCGACAGGGCTACACCTTC. Its protein is CATSRDASLRQGYTF.